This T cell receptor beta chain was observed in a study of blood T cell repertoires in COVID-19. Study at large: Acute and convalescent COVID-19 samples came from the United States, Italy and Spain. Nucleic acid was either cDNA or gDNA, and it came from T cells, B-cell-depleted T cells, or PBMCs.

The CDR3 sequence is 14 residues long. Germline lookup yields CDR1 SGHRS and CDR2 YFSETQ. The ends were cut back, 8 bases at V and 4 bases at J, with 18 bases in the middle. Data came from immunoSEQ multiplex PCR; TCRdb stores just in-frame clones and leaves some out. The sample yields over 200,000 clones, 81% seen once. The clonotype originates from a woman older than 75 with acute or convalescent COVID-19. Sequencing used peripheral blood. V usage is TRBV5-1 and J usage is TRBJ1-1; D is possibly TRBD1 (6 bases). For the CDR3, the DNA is TGCGCCAGTACGCAGGGAGGGGGGGTCACTGAAGCTTTCTTT. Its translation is CASTQGGGVTEAFF.